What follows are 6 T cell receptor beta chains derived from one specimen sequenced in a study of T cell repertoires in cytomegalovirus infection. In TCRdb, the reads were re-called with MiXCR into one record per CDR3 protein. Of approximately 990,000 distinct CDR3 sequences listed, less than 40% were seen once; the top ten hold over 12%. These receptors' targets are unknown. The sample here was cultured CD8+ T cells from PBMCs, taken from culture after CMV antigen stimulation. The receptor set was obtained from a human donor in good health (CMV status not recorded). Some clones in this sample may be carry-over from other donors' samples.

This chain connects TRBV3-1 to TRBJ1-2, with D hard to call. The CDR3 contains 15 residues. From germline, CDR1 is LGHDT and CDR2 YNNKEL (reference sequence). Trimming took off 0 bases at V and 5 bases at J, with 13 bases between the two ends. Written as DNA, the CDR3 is TGTGCCAGCAGCCAAGAAGGTCGGTTCCGTTATGGCTACACCTTC. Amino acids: CASSQEGRFRYGYTF.

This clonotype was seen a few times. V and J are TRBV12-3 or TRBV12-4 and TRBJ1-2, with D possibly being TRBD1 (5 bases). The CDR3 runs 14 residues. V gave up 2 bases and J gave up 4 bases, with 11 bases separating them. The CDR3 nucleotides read TGTGCCAGCAGTTTATCCGGGGCAGGCTATGGCTACACCTTC. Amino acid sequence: CASSLSGAGYGYTF.

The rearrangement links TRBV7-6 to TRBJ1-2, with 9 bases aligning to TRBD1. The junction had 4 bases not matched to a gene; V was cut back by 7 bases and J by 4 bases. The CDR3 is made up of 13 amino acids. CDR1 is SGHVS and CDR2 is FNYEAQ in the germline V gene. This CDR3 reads CASTKQGAYGYTF. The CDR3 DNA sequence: TGTGCCAGCACAAAACAGGGGGCCTATGGCTACACCTTC.

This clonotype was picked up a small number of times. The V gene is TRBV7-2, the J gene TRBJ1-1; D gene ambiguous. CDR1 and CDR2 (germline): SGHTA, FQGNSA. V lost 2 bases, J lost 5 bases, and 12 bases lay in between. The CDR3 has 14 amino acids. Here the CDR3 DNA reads TGTGCCAGCAGCTTAATATACCCCCCGACTGAAGCTTTCTTT. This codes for CASSLIYPPTEAFF.

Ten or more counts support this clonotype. The CDR3 DNA reads TGTGCCAGCAGCGAAACCTTTTGGTTCCAAGAGACCCAGTACTTC. Protein product: CASSETFWFQETQYF. The chain has TRBV7-2 and TRBJ2-5, with no clear D. There are 15 residues in the CDR3. The germline gives CDR1 SGHTA, CDR2 FQGNSA. Trimming cost V 5 bases and J 1 base, with 14 bases left between them.

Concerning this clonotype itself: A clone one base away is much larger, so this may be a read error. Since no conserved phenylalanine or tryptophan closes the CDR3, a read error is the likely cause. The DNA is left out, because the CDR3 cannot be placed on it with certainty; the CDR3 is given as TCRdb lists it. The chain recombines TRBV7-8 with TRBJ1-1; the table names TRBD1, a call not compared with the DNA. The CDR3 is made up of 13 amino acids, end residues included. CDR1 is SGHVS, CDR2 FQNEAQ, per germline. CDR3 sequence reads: CASRYEERRATRQ.